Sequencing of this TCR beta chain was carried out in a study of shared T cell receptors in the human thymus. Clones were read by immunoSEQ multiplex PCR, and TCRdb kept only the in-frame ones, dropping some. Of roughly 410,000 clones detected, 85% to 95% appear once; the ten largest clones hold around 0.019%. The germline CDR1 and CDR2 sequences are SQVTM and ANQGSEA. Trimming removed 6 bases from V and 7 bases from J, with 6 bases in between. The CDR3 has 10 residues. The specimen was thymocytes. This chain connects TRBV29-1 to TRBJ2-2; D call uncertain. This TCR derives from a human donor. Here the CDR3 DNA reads TGCAGCGTGGCTGACGGGGAGCTGTTTTTT. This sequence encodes CSVADGELFF.